This T cell receptor (beta chain) was profiled in a study of PD-1 blockade in classical Hodgkin lymphoma. The germline CDR1 and CDR2 sequences are LNHDA and SQIVND (reference sequence). CDR3 length equals 18 residues. The ends lost 4 bases at V and 0 bases at J; junction bases unmatched: 12. TCRdb's copy holds only in-frame clones and misses some; the assay was immunoSEQ multiplex PCR. The sample yields around 35,000 clones, about 70% seen once. Time point given: cycle 4 day 1 (C4D1), after five to seven weeks of nivolumab. Every one of the patients relapsed after autologous stem cell transplantation (brentuximab vedotin exposure was variable).

This rearrangement joins TRBV19 to TRBJ2-1; TRBD1 aligns across 7 bases. The source is a human donor with classical Hodgkin lymphoma. This specimen consisted of peripheral blood mononuclear cells (PBMCs), obtained before the fourth cycle of nivolumab. CDR3 sequence reads: CASSNGLGGPSSYNEQFF. CDR3 DNA: TGTGCCAGTAGTAACGGGCTAGGGGGCCCGAGCTCCTACAATGAGCAGTTCTTC.